The source of this TCR beta chain is a study of cytomegalovirus exposure and HLA in healthy donors. The V gene lost 2 bases and the J gene lost 7 bases, with 15 bases spanning the gap. CDR1 and CDR2 from the germline V gene are SGHDT and YYEEEE. The CDR3 totals 15 residues. The PCR made use of 60 Vbeta and 13 Jbeta primers. Clones were sequenced by immunoSEQ multiplex PCR, and TCRdb holds only the in-frame ones, with some missing. The sample contains 150,000 to 200,000 clones, 84% of which appear only once. Sample: PBMCs. This sequence joins TRBV5-6 and TRBJ2-2; TRBD1 is a possible D gene (5 bases). The sequence was obtained from a man in his forties or fifties in good health and CMV-seropositive. In DNA form, the CDR3 reads TGTGCCAGCAGCTTCCAGGGTCCCGGGTACGGGGAGCTGTTTTTT. Translated: CASSFQGPGYGELFF. Combining the CDR3 with reference TRBV5-6 and TRBJ2-2 gives the whole variable domain DAGVTQSPTHLIKTRGQQVTLRCSPKSGHDTVSWYQQALGQGPQFIFQYYEEEERQRGNFPDRFSGHQFPNYSSELNVNALLLGDSALYLCASSFQGPGYGELFFGEGSRLTVL.